These T cell receptor beta chains were read from a single sample in a study of T cells in Graves' hyperthyroidism and ophthalmopathy. In TCRdb, the multiplex PCR reads were re-called with MiXCR into one record per CDR3 protein. The sample has roughly 110,000 distinct CDR3 sequences, 16% seen once. Specimen: blood. These receptors were obtained from a woman aged 45-65 years with Graves' hyperthyroidism. CDR3s include the opening cysteine and the closing phenylalanine or tryptophan. A D gene is named only where the DNA matches it firmly. A row's size may be missing; if present it is once, few, many or a size class.

J gene | D gene | V gene | clone size | CDR3 DNA | CDR3 protein
TRBJ1-2 | - | TRBV7-2 | many | TGTGCCAGCAGGTCCAGAGGTCTCGACTATGGCTACACCTTC | CASRSRGLDYGYTF
TRBJ2-1 | - | TRBV20-1 | many | TGCAGTGCGCAGTCCCGGGACTCCGCCTACAATGAGCAGTTCTTC | CSAQSRDSAYNEQFF
TRBJ1-1 | - | TRBV28 | many | TGTGCCAGCAGTAATTCCAGGGTCTCTGAAGCTTTCTTT | CASSNSRVSEAFF
TRBJ1-1 | TRBD1 | TRBV28 | many | TGTGCCAGCGGGGGACAGGGGAACACTGAAGCTTTCTTT | CASGGQGNTEAFF
TRBJ2-7 | - | TRBV2 | many | TGTGCCAGCACCCGTGTGAGGACAGCCACCTACGAGCAGTACTTC | CASTRVRTATYEQYF
TRBJ2-2 | - | TRBV11-2 | many | TGTGCCAGCAGCCCGAAGACCTGGGCCGGGGAGCTGTTTTTT | CASSPKTWAGELFF
TRBJ2-1 | - | TRBV4-1 | many | TGCGCCAGCAGCCAAGATCGGGCAGTCTCCTACAATGAGCAGTTCTTC | CASSQDRAVSYNEQFF
TRBJ1-4 | - | TRBV12-3/TRBV12-4 | once | TGTGCCAGCAGTAACACCCTGCGGAGTGAAAAACTGTTTTTT | CASSNTLRSEKLFF
TRBJ2-5 | TRBD2 | TRBV20-1 | many | TGCAGTGCTCTCTTACTAGCGGGAGGCGGAGGGACCCAGTACTTC | CSALLLAGGGGTQYF
TRBJ1-2 | - | TRBV7-2 | many | TGTGCCAGCAGCTTATTAAGCTATGGCTACACCTTC | CASSLLSYGYTF
TRBJ2-7 | TRBD2 | TRBV20-1 | - | TGCAGTGCTAGCCCAACTAGCGGGATAGCCTACGAGCAGTACTTC | CSASPTSGIAYEQYF
TRBJ1-3 | - | TRBV7-9 | many | TGTGCCAGCAGCTTAATTTCAGGGTCTGGAAACACCATATATTTT | CASSLISGSGNTIYF
TRBJ2-3 | TRBD1 | TRBV15 | few | TGTGCCACCAGCAGAGATCCCAGGGGGCGGTCGGATAGAGGTACGCAGTATTTT | CATSRDPRGRSDRGTQYF